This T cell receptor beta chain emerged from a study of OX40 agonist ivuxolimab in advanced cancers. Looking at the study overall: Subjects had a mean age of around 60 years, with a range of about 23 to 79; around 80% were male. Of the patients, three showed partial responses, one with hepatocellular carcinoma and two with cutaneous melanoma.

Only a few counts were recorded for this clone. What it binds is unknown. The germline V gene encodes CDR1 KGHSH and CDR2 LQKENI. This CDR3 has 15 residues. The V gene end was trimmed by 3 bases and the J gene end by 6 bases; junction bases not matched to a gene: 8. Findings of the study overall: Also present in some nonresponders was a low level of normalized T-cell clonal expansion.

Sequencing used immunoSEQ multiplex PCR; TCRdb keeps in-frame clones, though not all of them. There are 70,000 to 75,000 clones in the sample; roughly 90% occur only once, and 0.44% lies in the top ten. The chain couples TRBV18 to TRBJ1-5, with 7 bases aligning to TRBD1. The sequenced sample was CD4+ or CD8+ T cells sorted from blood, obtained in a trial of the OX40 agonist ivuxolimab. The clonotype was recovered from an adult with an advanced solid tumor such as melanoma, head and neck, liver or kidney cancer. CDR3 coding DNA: TGTGCCAGCTCACCGGAGGGGGCTGGGGGTCAGCCCCAGCATTTT. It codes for CASSPEGAGGQPQHF.